The clone carrying this TCR beta chain was observed a few times. The antigen is not known. The sample originates from a study of vaccination effects on CD4 cells after COVID-19. Points from the study as a whole: Early timepoints after infection were absent, and convalescent patients were few in the study.

With about 9 days of culture completed, CD4+ T cells were isolated. Documented for the person is a PCR-confirmed SARS-CoV-2 infection occurring between March and December 2020. It was two doses of either the BNT162b2 or mRNA-1273 vaccine that participants received. Assay: immunoSEQ multiplex PCR; the TCRdb copy retains only in-frame clones and omits some. The sample yields about 50,000 clones, under 85% seen once. The sample consisted of CD4+ T cells from PBMCs cultured without peptide, taken after COVID-19 vaccination. This clonotype was sampled from a human donor who had a prior SARS-CoV-2 infection.

CDR3 DNA sequence: TGTGCCAGCAGCTACACACTAGCGGGGAGCTCCTACGAGCAGTACTTC. Translating it yields CASSYTLAGSSYEQYF. The J gene is TRBJ2-7, the V gene TRBV7-2; 10 bases are shared with TRBD2. Trimming removed 4 bases from V and 0 bases from J; junction bases left unmatched: 6. The germline V gene has CDR1 SGHTA and CDR2 FQGNSA. The CDR3 consists of 16 residues.